This T cell receptor (beta chain) comes out of a study of cytomegalovirus exposure and HLA in healthy donors. Donors counted as nominally healthy when sampled, yet unrecorded immune exposures were likely. Primers for the PCR totalled 60 Vbeta and 13 Jbeta. Measured with immunoSEQ multiplex PCR; TCRdb has only the in-frame clones, and not every one. The sample holds 150,000 to 250,000 clones, 79% seen once. In regard to this clone: As yet, its antigen is unknown.

Study-wide points: CMV serostatus was the sole immune exposure data available.

The CDR3 is 17 residues long. V was pared by 2 bases and J by 5 bases, with 11 bases of the junction left unmatched. Germline CDR1 is LNHDA and CDR2 is SQIVND (reference sequence). V and J are TRBV19 and TRBJ2-3; TRBD2 aligns across 9 bases. The material sequenced was PBMCs. The source is a girl aged 5-17 years in good health and CMV-seropositive. CDR3 protein: CASSIRGAGGRVDTQYF. The CDR3 nucleotides read TGTGCCAGTAGTATAAGGGGGGCGGGGGGGCGGGTAGATACGCAGTATTTT.